The sample holds one count of the clone carrying this TCR beta chain. Its specificity is not known. PCR primers comprised 60 Vbeta and 13 Jbeta primers. The method was immunoSEQ multiplex PCR; TCRdb's version includes in-frame clones alone and lacks a portion of them. The sample has about 140,000 clones, around 78% seen once. This sample stems from a study of cytomegalovirus exposure and HLA in healthy donors. Study findings and constraints: In a later analysis, TCR beta V- and J-gene trimming showed a link to a missense DCLRE1C variant. In a later analysis, productive TCRs from donors in an Asian-associated ancestry cluster reportedly carried fewer N-insertions than the cohort mean.

Input material: PBMCs. This TCR was sampled from a young woman in good health and CMV-seropositive.

CDR3 coding DNA: TGTGCCAGCAGCTCTCCCCTGGACAAGTACTCAGATACGCAGTATTTT. Translated, it gives CASSSPLDKYSDTQYF. The gene calls are TRBV5-6 and TRBJ2-3, with TRBD1 as a possible D gene (5 bases). Trimming removed 3 bases at V and 4 bases at J, with 18 bases between. The CDR3 is made up of 16 amino acids. In germline, CDR1 is SGHDT, CDR2 YYEEEE.